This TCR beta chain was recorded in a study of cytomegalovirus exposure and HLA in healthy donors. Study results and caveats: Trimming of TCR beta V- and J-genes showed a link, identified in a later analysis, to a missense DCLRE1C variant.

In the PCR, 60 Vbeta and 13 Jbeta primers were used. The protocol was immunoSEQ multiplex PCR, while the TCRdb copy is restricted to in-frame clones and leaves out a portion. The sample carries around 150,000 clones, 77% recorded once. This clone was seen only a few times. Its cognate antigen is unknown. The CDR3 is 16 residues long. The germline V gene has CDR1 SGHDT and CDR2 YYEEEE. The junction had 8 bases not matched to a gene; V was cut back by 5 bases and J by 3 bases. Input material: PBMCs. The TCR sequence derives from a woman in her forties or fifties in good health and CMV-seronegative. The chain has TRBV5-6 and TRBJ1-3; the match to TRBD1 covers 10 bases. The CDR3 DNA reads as TGTGCCAGCAGTCGAGGACAGGGGGTTATTGGAAACACCATATATTTT. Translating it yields CASSRGQGVIGNTIYF.